The 26 T cell receptor beta chains below come from one sample, sequenced in a study of identifying expanded T cells in peripheral blood. Sequencing used immunoSEQ multiplex PCR; TCRdb keeps in-frame clones, though not all of them. The profile shows about 90,000 clones, approximately 83% of them singletons. Source material: blood. These receptors all come from a person between 18 and 75 years old in good health.

The V and J genes are TRBV6-1 and TRBJ1-5; D may be TRBD1 (6 bases). V was clipped by 2 bases and J by 7 bases, with 15 bases between them. This CDR3 contains 15 residues. The germline gives CDR1 MNHNS, CDR2 SASEGT. CDR3: CASSEIRGSIQPQHF. The CDR3 nucleotides are TGTGCCAGCAGTGAAATCAGGGGATCGATACAGCCCCAGCATTTT.

The chain couples TRBV7-8 to TRBJ2-7; D unclear. The V end was cut by 5 bases, the J end by 6 bases, with 17 bases between. From germline, CDR1 is SGHVS and CDR2 FQNEAQ. The CDR3 runs 14 residues. The CDR3 loop reads CASSIRSQGTEQYF. The CDR3 bases are TGTGCCAGCAGCATACGTTCACAAGGCACCGAGCAGTACTTC.

This chain links TRBV5-6 with TRBJ1-1, with a weak D call TRBD1 (6 bases). The CDR3 consists of 16 residues. The germline CDR1 and CDR2 sequences are SGHDT and YYEEEE. V lost 2 bases to trimming and J lost 5 bases, with 19 bases between them. DNA of the CDR3: TGTGCCAGCAGCTTTTACTTGGGGACACTTGGGACTGAAGCTTTCTTT. This translates into CASSFYLGTLGTEAFF.

This clone showed up just once. V is TRBV9 and J is TRBJ1-2; tentative D call: TRBD1 (6 bases). The CDR3 is made up of 14 amino acids. Trimming stripped 4 bases from V and 7 bases from J, with 17 bases between. The germline V gene encodes CDR1 SGDLS and CDR2 YYNGEE. The CDR3 DNA sequence: TGTGCCAGCAGCTCAAAGGGGGGCGTCCCTGGCTACACCTTC. This codes for CASSSKGGVPGYTF. Drawing the rest from reference TRBV9 and TRBJ1-2, the complete variable domain is DSGVTQTPKHLITATGQRVTLRCSPRSGDLSVYWYQQSLDQGLQFLIQYYNGEERAKGNILERFSAQQFPDLHSELNLSSLELGDSALYFCASSSKGGVPGYTFGSGTRLTVV.

V is TRBV29-1 and J is TRBJ1-1; no definite D call. The germline V gene has CDR1 SQVTM and CDR2 ANQGSEA. Trimming pared 2 bases from V and 1 base from J, leaving 11 bases between. There are 14 residues in the CDR3. The CDR3 DNA is TGCAGCGTTGAAAGCTGGTTAGAGAACACTGAAGCTTTCTTT. Its protein product is CSVESWLENTEAFF.

V gene TRBV5-4 combines with J gene TRBJ1-1; D gene unclear. Germline CDR1 SGHNT, CDR2 YYREEE (reference sequence). V was pared by 0 bases and J by 1 base, with 4 bases between. CDR3 length equals 13 residues. CDR3: CASSLDRNTEAFF. The CDR3 bases are TGTGCCAGCAGCTTGGACAGGAACACTGAAGCTTTCTTT. The entire variable domain, with the rest obtained from reference TRBV5-4 and TRBJ1-1, is as follows: ETGVTQSPTHLIKTRGQQVTLRCSSQSGHNTVSWYQQALGQGPQFIFQYYREEENGRGNFPPRFSGLQFPNYSSELNVNALELDDSALYLCASSLDRNTEAFFGQGTRLTVV.

This clone has a single count. The chain combines TRBV9 with TRBJ1-2; unclear D gene. The V and J ends lost 1 base and 0 bases respectively, with 13 bases between them. The CDR3 covers 16 residues. Per germline, CDR1 SGDLS and CDR2 YYNGEE. This CDR3 reads CASSVRSGRANYGYTF. As DNA, the CDR3 is TGTGCCAGCAGCGTACGTTCGGGCCGCGCTAACTATGGCTACACCTTC. Together with reference TRBV9 and TRBJ1-2, the CDR3 gives the full variable domain: DSGVTQTPKHLITATGQRVTLRCSPRSGDLSVYWYQQSLDQGLQFLIQYYNGEERAKGNILERFSAQQFPDLHSELNLSSLELGDSALYFCASSVRSGRANYGYTFGSGTRLTVV.

V gene TRBV5-5 combines with J gene TRBJ1-5; D remains unclear. Trimming took off 1 base at V and 7 bases at J, with 12 bases between the two ends. The germline V gene has CDR1 SGHKS and CDR2 YYEKEE (reference sequence). This CDR3 is built from 14 residues. The DNA of the CDR3 is TGTGCCAGCAGCTTGTCGATTGGGGTACAGCCCCAGCATTTT. It encodes CASSLSIGVQPQHF.

The chain employs TRBV9 and TRBJ2-2; no clear D gene. CDR1 is SGDLS, CDR2 YYNGEE, per germline. Trimming pared 0 bases from V and 0 bases from J, leaving 15 bases between. The length of the CDR3 is 18 residues. CDR3 sequence reads: CASSVEWGVQTNTGELFF. The CDR3 coding sequence is TGTGCCAGCAGCGTAGAGTGGGGTGTGCAGACGAACACCGGGGAGCTGTTTTTT.

This chain connects TRBV5-1 to TRBJ2-1; no reliable D call. The CDR3 length is 15 residues. V shed 2 bases and J shed 7 bases, with 16 bases lying between them. Germline values: CDR1 SGHRS, CDR2 YFSETQ. CDR3 in amino acids: CASSFSLGRMNEQFF. The CDR3 DNA is TGCGCCAGCAGCTTTTCTCTAGGCAGGATGAATGAGCAGTTCTTC.

This chain links TRBV6-6 with TRBJ1-5; D possibly corresponds to TRBD1 (5 bases). Germline V gene sequence: CDR1 MNHNY, CDR2 SVGAGI (reference sequence). The CDR3 runs to 12 residues. V shed 6 bases and J shed 7 bases, with 10 bases lying between them. The CDR3 DNA sequence: TGTGCCAGCAGCCTCGACAGACAGCCCCAGCATTTT. Its translation is CASSLDRQPQHF.

The rearrangement links TRBV7-6 to TRBJ1-5, with D unresolved. This CDR3 is built from 15 residues. Germline CDR1 SGHVS, CDR2 FNYEAQ. Trimming took 1 base from V and 2 from J, leaving 9 bases between them. The CDR3 here is CASSLEPPGNQPQHF. DNA for the CDR3: TGTGCCAGCAGCTTAGAGCCCCCTGGCAATCAGCCCCAGCATTTT.

The V gene is TRBV2, the J gene TRBJ2-7; unclear D gene. Germline lookup yields CDR1 SNHLY and CDR2 FYNNEI. CDR3 size: 18 residues. The V gene lost 3 bases and the J gene lost 0 bases, with 21 bases spanning the gap. The CDR3 bases are TGTGCCAGCAGTGATTCCCTGCGAACCAGAAAAAGCTCCTACGAGCAGTACTTC. Translated, it gives CASSDSLRTRKSSYEQYF.

This clone was seen only a few times. This chain connects TRBV7-6 to TRBJ2-5; TRBD2 aligns across 10 bases. Germline V lookup: CDR1 SGHVS, CDR2 FNYEAQ. J lost 2 bases, V lost 3 bases, and 12 bases had no gene match. The CDR3 is made up of 18 amino acids. The DNA of the CDR3 is TGTGCCAGCAGCTTGCGATTAGCGGGGGGACTACTACAAGAGACCCAGTACTTC. Translating gives CASSLRLAGGLLQETQYF.

The chain recombines TRBV29-1 with TRBJ2-1; a possible D gene is TRBD2 (6 bases). V was cut by 1 base and J by 1 base, with 11 bases left in between. Germline V CDR1 and CDR2: SQVTM, ANQGSEA. The CDR3 has 15 amino acids. In DNA form, the CDR3 reads TGCAGCGTTGAAGGGAAGGAGGGGTCCTACAATGAGCAGTTCTTC. Its protein is CSVEGKEGSYNEQFF.

V is TRBV2 and J is TRBJ2-3, with D possibly TRBD2 on 7 matching bases. The CDR3 length is 14 residues. V was cut by 3 bases and J by 2 bases, with 9 bases left in between. From germline, CDR1 is SNHLY and CDR2 FYNNEI. CDR3: CASSERGPTDTQYF. DNA for the CDR3: TGTGCCAGCAGTGAGCGGGGGCCCACAGATACGCAGTATTTT.

This clone was found a few times. The rearrangement links TRBV15 to TRBJ2-5, with D perhaps matching TRBD1 (6 bases). The V and J ends lost 5 bases and 3 bases respectively, with 16 bases between them. This CDR3 has 15 amino acids. Germline CDR1 and CDR2: LNHNV and YYDKDF (reference sequence). CDR3 sequence: CATSRRTAEEETQYF. CDR3 in DNA: TGTGCCACCAGCCGCCGGACAGCGGAGGAAGAGACCCAGTACTTC.

The chain carries TRBV4-1 and TRBJ2-1; D is undetermined. Trimming left V 5 bases short and J 1 base short, with 18 bases between. The CDR3 spans 17 residues. The germline V gene encodes CDR1 MGHRA and CDR2 YSYEKL. CDR3 DNA sequence: TGCGCCAGCAGCAGGACCATCCACCCAGAATCCTACAATGAGCAGTTCTTC. Translation gives CASSRTIHPESYNEQFF.

The chain joins TRBV30 to TRBJ1-4, with D perhaps matching TRBD1 (5 bases). V lost 2 bases and J 3 bases, leaving 10 bases between the germline ends. The CDR3 consists of 14 residues. Germline V gene lookup returns CDR1 GTSNPN and CDR2 SVGIG (reference sequence). The CDR3 loop reads CAWSRLGANEKLFF. The DNA of the CDR3 is TGTGCCTGGAGTCGTCTGGGGGCTAATGAAAAACTGTTTTTT.

Worth noting for this clone: This sample includes further DNA sequences coding for the same CDR3. The V call is TRBV11-2, the J call TRBJ1-1; D gene uncertain. The CDR3 sequence is 13 residues long. Trimming took 6 bases from V and 1 from J, leaving 9 bases between them. The germline V gene has CDR1 SGHAT and CDR2 FQNNGV. This CDR3 is CASSQTENTEAFF. CDR3 DNA sequence: TGTGCCAGCAGTCAGACGGAGAACACTGAAGCTTTCTTT.

This rearrangement joins TRBV11-2 to TRBJ2-7, with 8 bases aligning to TRBD1. The CDR3 sequence is 14 residues long. V lost 5 bases to trimming and J lost 4 bases; unmatched junction nucleotides: 7. Germline values: CDR1 SGHAT, CDR2 FQNNGV. The CDR3 sequence is CASSIGTGTYEQYF. CDR3 DNA: TGTGCCAGCAGCATAGGGACAGGAACATACGAGCAGTACTTC.

This clone was recorded only once. The genes are TRBV9 and TRBJ2-7; D call uncertain. The germline V and J ends were trimmed by 0 bases and 1 base, with 5 bases remaining between them. The CDR3 has 13 residues. Per germline, CDR1 SGDLS and CDR2 YYNGEE. This chain's CDR3 is CASSVDGSYEQYF. CDR3 DNA sequence: TGTGCCAGCAGCGTAGACGGGTCCTACGAGCAGTACTTC.

This chain joins TRBV19 and TRBJ1-5; TRBD1 is a possible D gene (5 bases). V dropped 5 bases and J dropped 0 bases, with 11 bases sitting between them. Germline V gives CDR1 LNHDA, CDR2 SQIVND (reference sequence). This CDR3 is built from 15 residues. CDR3: CASSLDSYSNQPQHF. CDR3 nucleotides: TGTGCCAGTAGTCTCGACAGTTATAGCAATCAGCCCCAGCATTTT.

On this clone itself: A read error may account for a junction end that differs from germline. The chain employs TRBV2 and TRBJ2-5; D is perhaps TRBD2 (5 bases). Germline loops: CDR1 SNHLY, CDR2 FYNNEI. The CDR3 length is 17 residues. The CDR3 coding sequence is TGTGCCAGCAGTGAAAGCAACGGAGGTGGGCCACAAGGGACCCAGTACTTC. Translation: CASSESNGGGPQGTQYF.

The V and J genes are TRBV2 and TRBJ1-3; TRBD1 is a possible D gene (5 bases). The CDR3 length is 15 residues. Per germline, CDR1 SNHLY and CDR2 FYNNEI. The germline V and J ends were trimmed by 6 bases and 2 bases, with 14 bases remaining between them. The CDR3 is CASSRGGTTGNTIYF. As DNA, the CDR3 is TGTGCCAGCAGCCGGGGGGGGACGACTGGAAACACCATATATTTT.

This clone appeared many times. The sample holds other DNA sequences that translate to the same CDR3. V usage is TRBV7-9 and J usage is TRBJ1-5; D remains ambiguous. Between the trimmed V and J ends, which lost 2 bases and 5 bases, there was a span of 7 bases. Germline V gene sequence: CDR1 SEHNR, CDR2 FQNEAQ (reference sequence). The CDR3 covers 13 residues. This CDR3 reads CASSLNRDQPQHF. CDR3 bases: TGTGCCAGCAGCTTAAACCGGGATCAGCCCCAGCATTTT.